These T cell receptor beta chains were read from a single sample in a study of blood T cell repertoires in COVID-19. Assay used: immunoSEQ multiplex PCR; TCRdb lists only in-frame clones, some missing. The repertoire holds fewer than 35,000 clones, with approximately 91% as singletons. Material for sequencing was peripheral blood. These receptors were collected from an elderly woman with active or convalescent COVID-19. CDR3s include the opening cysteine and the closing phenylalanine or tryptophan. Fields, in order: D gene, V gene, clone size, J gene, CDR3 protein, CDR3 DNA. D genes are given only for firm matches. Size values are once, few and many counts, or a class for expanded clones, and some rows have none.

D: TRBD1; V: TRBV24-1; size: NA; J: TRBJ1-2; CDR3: CATSDRQGVSGYTF; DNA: TGTGCCACCAGTGATCGACAGGGTGTCTCTGGCTACACCTTC
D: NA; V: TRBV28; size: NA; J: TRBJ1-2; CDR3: CASSISRYYGYTF; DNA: TGTGCCAGCAGTATAAGCCGATACTATGGCTACACCTTC
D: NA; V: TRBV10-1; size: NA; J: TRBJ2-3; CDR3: CASSDVSTQYF; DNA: TGCGCCAGCAGTGATGTATCCACGCAGTATTTT
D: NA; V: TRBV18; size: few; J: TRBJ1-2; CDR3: CASSPLAAEYGYTF; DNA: TGTGCCAGCTCACCTCTTGCGGCCGAGTATGGCTACACCTTC
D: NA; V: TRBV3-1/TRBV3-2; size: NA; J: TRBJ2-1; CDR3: CASSQEGREKNEQFF; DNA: TGTGCCAGCAGCCAAGAAGGACGGGAGAAGAATGAGCAGTTCTTC
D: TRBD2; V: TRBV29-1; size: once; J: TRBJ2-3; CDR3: CSVEATERGTDTQYF; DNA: TGCAGCGTTGAGGCCACCGAGCGGGGAACAGATACGCAGTATTTT
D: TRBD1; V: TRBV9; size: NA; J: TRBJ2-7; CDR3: CASSVGAKGQNEQYF; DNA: TGTGCCAGCAGCGTAGGAGCCAAGGGACAGAACGAGCAGTACTTC
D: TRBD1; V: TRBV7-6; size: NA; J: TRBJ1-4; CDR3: CASSLEAGGPRLFF; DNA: TGTGCCAGCAGCTTAGAGGCAGGGGGCCCTAGACTGTTTTTT
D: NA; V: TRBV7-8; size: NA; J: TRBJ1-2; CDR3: CASSLSEANYGYTF; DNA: TGTGCCAGCAGCTTGTCAGAGGCTAACTATGGCTACACCTTC
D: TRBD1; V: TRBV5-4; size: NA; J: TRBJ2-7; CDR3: CASSRKTGGDEQYF; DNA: TGTGCCAGCAGCAGGAAGACAGGGGGGGACGAGCAGTACTTC
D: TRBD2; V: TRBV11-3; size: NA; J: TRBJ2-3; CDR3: CASSGWTSGGFDTQYF; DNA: TGTGCCAGCAGCGGGTGGACTAGCGGGGGGTTTGATACGCAGTATTTT
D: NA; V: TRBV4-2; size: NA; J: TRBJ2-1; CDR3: CASSQDGVARGNEQFF; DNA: TGTGCCAGCAGCCAAGATGGGGTAGCTCGGGGCAATGAGCAGTTCTTC
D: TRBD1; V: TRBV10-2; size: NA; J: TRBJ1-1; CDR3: CASRPDRGWDTEAFF; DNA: TGCGCCAGCAGACCTGACAGGGGGTGGGACACTGAAGCTTTCTTT
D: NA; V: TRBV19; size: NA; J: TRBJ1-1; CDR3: CASSYREGGTTEAFF; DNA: TGTGCCAGTAGTTACAGGGAGGGGGGAACCACTGAAGCTTTCTTT
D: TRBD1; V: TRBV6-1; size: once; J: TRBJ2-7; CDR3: CASSEAVPGQGRLSYEQYF; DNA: TGTGCCAGCAGTGAAGCCGTCCCGGGACAGGGGCGACTCTCCTACGAGCAGTACTTC
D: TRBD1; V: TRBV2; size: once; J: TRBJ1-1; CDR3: CASQGTGGSNTEAFF; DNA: TGTGCCAGCCAAGGGACAGGGGGCTCGAACACTGAAGCTTTCTTT